These 10 T cell receptor beta chains came from one sample sequenced in a study of cytomegalovirus exposure and HLA in healthy donors (dated by TCRdb to 2015 to 2018). Library construction relied on the immunoSEQ multiplex PCR assay. In TCRdb, the immuneACCESS table is reduced to in-frame sequences with V and J assigned. These tables do not hold every clone; where another copy was compared, an unresolved V gene accounts for under half, and the others remain unexplained. Present in this sample are hundreds of thousands of clones, around 86% of which were seen just once. In total, the top ten clones hold 0.95% to 1.5% of the sample. The sample comprised PBMCs. These receptors all stem from a woman aged 25 to 39 in good health and CMV-seropositive.

This clone was seen only once. The rearrangement joins TRBV6-6 to TRBJ2-1; 7 nucleotides agree with TRBD2. The germline V gene has CDR1 MNHNY and CDR2 SVGAGI (reference sequence). The CDR3 is 16 residues long. J lost 10 bases, V lost 7 bases, and 19 bases had no gene match. CDR3 bases: TGTGCCAGCACCACTTTTAAGGAGCGGGGTATTGTAGAGCAGTTCTTC. This codes for CASTTFKERGIVEQFF.

The J gene is TRBJ1-2, the V gene TRBV19; no clear D gene. The germline V and J ends were trimmed by 3 bases and 2 bases, with 7 bases remaining between them. CDR3 length: 13 amino acids. CDR1 and CDR2 (germline): LNHDA, SQIVND (reference sequence). DNA for the CDR3: TGTGCCAGTAGTATCTCTGTGAACTATGGCTACACCTTC. Translating gives CASSISVNYGYTF.

The genes are TRBV7-9 and TRBJ2-1; 16 nucleotides agree with TRBD2. This CDR3 has 19 residues. V trimming: 1 base; J trimming: 7 bases; junction bases outside the gene matches: 10. The germline V gene has CDR1 SEHNR and CDR2 FQNEAQ (reference sequence). CDR3 DNA sequence: TGTGCCAGCAGCTTAGGGGGACTAGCGGGAGGGCCTGGGGAGAATGAGCAGTTCTTC. Translation gives CASSLGGLAGGPGENEQFF.

As for this clone: At the DNA level, this CDR3 is encoded by other sequences in the same sample as well. CDR3 in DNA: TGTGCCAGCAGTGAGGGGCAGGGTGGTCAGCCCCAGCATTTT. This encodes CASSEGQGGQPQHF. V is TRBV6-1 and J is TRBJ1-5, with D possibly TRBD1 on 5 matching bases. The CDR3 runs 14 residues. V lost 3 bases and J 6 bases, leaving 12 bases between the germline ends. The germline V gene has CDR1 MNHNS and CDR2 SASEGT.

CDR3 protein: CASSLDWSSGNTIYF. CDR3 nucleotides: TGTGCCAGCAGTTTGGACTGGAGCTCTGGAAACACCATATATTTT. The genes are TRBV11-2 and TRBJ1-3; D gene ambiguous. The CDR3 has 15 residues. Trimming pared 6 bases from V and 0 bases from J, leaving 12 bases between. Germline-derived CDR1 and CDR2 are SGHAT and FQNNGV.

The genes are TRBV19 and TRBJ1-1, with 7 bases matching TRBD1. V was clipped by 3 bases and J by 7 bases; unmatched bases: 5. The CDR3 loop spans 13 amino acids. The germline gives CDR1 LNHDA, CDR2 SQIVND (reference sequence). The CDR3: CASSMTGMGEAFF. The DNA for the CDR3 is TGTGCCAGTAGTATGACAGGGATGGGTGAAGCTTTCTTT. Variable domain in full (rest from reference TRBV19 and TRBJ1-1): DGGITQSPKYLFRKEGQNVTLSCEQNLNHDAMYWYRQDPGQGLRLIYYSQIVNDFQKGDIAEGYSVSREKKESFPLTVTSAQKNPTAFYLCASSMTGMGEAFFGQGTRLTVV.

The V and J genes are TRBV30 and TRBJ1-1; TRBD1 is a possible D gene (5 bases). The CDR3 consists of 16 residues. Germline V lookup: CDR1 GTSNPN, CDR2 SVGIG (reference sequence). V lost 4 bases and J lost 0, with 18 bases in between. The CDR3 loop reads CAWIPGTLGMNTEAFF. The DNA of the CDR3 is TGTGCCTGGATTCCCGGGACTCTCGGTATGAACACTGAAGCTTTCTTT.

V and J are TRBV27 and TRBJ2-7, with 14 bases that match TRBD2. Germline V gene data show CDR1 as MNHEY and CDR2 as SMNVEV (reference sequence). The ends lost 5 bases at V and 3 bases at J; junction bases unmatched: 3. The CDR3 runs to 15 residues. CDR3 region: CASSPGTSGGYEQYF. CDR3 nucleotides: TGTGCCAGCAGTCCAGGGACTAGCGGGGGCTACGAGCAGTACTTC.

The chain uses TRBV27 and TRBJ2-7; 12 bases map to TRBD2. V shed 0 bases, J shed 0 bases, and the junction held 0 bases outside the gene matches. In germline, CDR1 is MNHEY, CDR2 SMNVEV (reference sequence). The CDR3 totals 16 residues. DNA of the CDR3: TGTGCCAGCAGTTTATCGACTAGCGGGAGCTCCTACGAGCAGTACTTC. It yields the protein CASSLSTSGSSYEQYF.

DNA for the CDR3: TGTGCCAGCAGCCCACAGACAGGGGGCTACAACTATGGCTACACCTTC. This encodes CASSPQTGGYNYGYTF. The V gene is TRBV11-3, the J gene TRBJ1-2; 10 nucleotides line up with TRBD1. The CDR3 is 16 residues long. V shed 5 bases and J 2 bases; nucleotides not matched to a gene: 8. CDR1 and CDR2 (germline): SGHNT, YENEEA.